The 30 T cell receptor beta chains presented below share a single source sample, sequenced in a study of T cell responses to AZD1222 COVID-19 vaccine. The table came from immunoSEQ multiplex PCR; TCRdb's copy has only in-frame clones and leaves some out. The sample consists of about 140,000 clones, 85% to 90% of them appearing once. This material consisted of peripheral blood, taken 28 days after the second AZD1222 dose. The source is an adult who received the AZD1222 COVID-19 vaccine.

This clone was seen just once. The V and J genes are TRBV7-2 and TRBJ2-7, with TRBD1 matching 10 bases. The CDR3 sequence is 16 residues long. The germline CDR1 and CDR2 sequences are SGHTA and FQGNSA. Trimming at V came to 2 bases and at J to 5 bases, leaving 9 bases not matched to a gene. The CDR3 region is CASSLSPGQGSHEQYF. The CDR3, as DNA: TGTGCCAGCAGCTTAAGCCCGGGACAGGGGTCCCACGAGCAGTACTTC.

The chain joins TRBV7-9 to TRBJ2-7; D remains ambiguous. Trimming took off 7 bases at V and 4 bases at J, with 20 bases between the two ends. Germline CDR1 is SEHNR and CDR2 is FQNEAQ (reference sequence). The length of the CDR3 is 15 residues. The chain's CDR3 is CASTVATLGYYEQYF. The CDR3 DNA is TGTGCCAGCACCGTGGCTACGCTCGGATATTACGAGCAGTACTTC.

As regards this clone: This sample also contains other DNA sequences that code for the same CDR3. V gene TRBV9 combines with J gene TRBJ2-7, with 7 bases aligning to TRBD2. The CDR3 contains 14 residues. V dropped 2 bases and J dropped 2; count of bases not matched to a gene: 4. CDR1 and CDR2 (germline): SGDLS, YYNGEE. The CDR3 coding sequence is TGTGCCAGCAGCGTTGGCGGGGGTACCTACGAGCAGTACTTC. It is translated as CASSVGGGTYEQYF.

Only one count was recorded for this clone. The chain has TRBV28 and TRBJ1-1, with D perhaps TRBD1 (5 bases). Trimming left V 0 bases short and J 0 bases short, with 11 bases between. The CDR3 covers 16 residues. Germline CDR1 is MDHEN and CDR2 is SYDVKM. In nucleotides, the CDR3 is TGTGCCAGCAGTTTATGGACAGAGCTGTTGAACACTGAAGCTTTCTTT. It encodes CASSLWTELLNTEAFF. Complete variable domain (other parts from reference TRBV28 and TRBJ1-1): DVKVTQSSRYLVKRTGEKVFLECVQDMDHENMFWYRQDPGLGLRLIYFSYDVKMKEKGDIPEGYSVSREKKERFSLILESASTNQTSMYLCASSLWTELLNTEAFFGQGTRLTVV.

This clone was counted a single time. This sequence joins TRBV28 and TRBJ2-7; 11 positions agree with TRBD2. The CDR3 spans 13 residues. The trim removed 10 bases at V and 7 bases at J, leaving 9 bases unmatched. From germline, CDR1 is MDHEN and CDR2 SYDVKM. For the CDR3, the DNA is TGTGCCATACTGGGACTAGCGGAACGGGAGCAGTACTTC. Its translation: CAILGLAEREQYF.

The rearrangement joins TRBV28 to TRBJ2-7; 8 bases are a match to TRBD1. Germline V gene sequence: CDR1 MDHEN, CDR2 SYDVKM. J gave up 3 bases and V 4 bases, and 14 bases lay outside the gene matches. This CDR3 contains 17 residues. The CDR3, as DNA: TGTGCCAGCAGTTCACGGACAGGGCCAGCGCGTATCTACGAGCAGTACTTC. It specifies CASSSRTGPARIYEQYF.

The chain has TRBV25-1 and TRBJ2-7; D gene uncertain. Trimming stripped 7 bases from V and 3 bases from J, with 13 bases between. The CDR3 has 13 amino acids. Germline V lookup: CDR1 MGHDK, CDR2 SYGVNS. CDR3 sequence (DNA): TGTGCCAGCAAACCCACTCCCGGCTACGAGCAGTACTTC. Its translation is CASKPTPGYEQYF.

The CDR3 loop is CASRLVISGRAVWRSSYNEQFF. CDR3 DNA sequence: TGTGCAAGTCGCTTAGTGATTAGCGGGAGGGCCGTATGGAGAAGCTCCTACAATGAGCAGTTCTTC. The chain carries TRBV12-2 and TRBJ2-1; TRBD2 reflects the table's D call only, with no check against the DNA. TRBV12-2 is classified as a pseudogene. The CDR3 runs to 22 residues.

This chain uses TRBV28 with TRBJ2-4; D not certain. Germline assignment: CDR1 MDHEN and CDR2 SYDVKM. There are 15 residues in the CDR3. V was pared by 2 bases and J by 3 bases, with 11 bases between. The CDR3 bases are TGTGCCAGCAGTTTACTGCCTTTCGGCAAAAACATTCAGTACTTC. Residues: CASSLLPFGKNIQYF.

This clone was found once. This sequence joins TRBV21-1 and TRBJ1-5. TRBV21-1 is termed a pseudogene. This CDR3 is built from 15 residues. The CDR3 DNA reads TGTGCCAGCAGCAAAGCGCGACTGACCAATCAGCCCCAGCATTTT. Translated: CASSKARLTNQPQHF.

This chain connects TRBV27 to TRBJ1-2; D call uncertain. Germline V gives CDR1 MNHEY, CDR2 SMNVEV (reference sequence). CDR3 size: 15 residues. V lost 1 base to trimming and J lost 5 bases, with 14 bases between them. CDR3 coding DNA: TGTGCCAGCAGTTTATGGGCAGAAGAAATGTATGGCTACACCTTC. This translates into CASSLWAEEMYGYTF.

The rearrangement joins TRBV7-9 to TRBJ1-4; tentatively, D is TRBD1 (5 bases). The germline V gene has CDR1 SEHNR and CDR2 FQNEAQ (reference sequence). This CDR3 has 15 residues. V dropped 4 bases and J dropped 5 bases, with 14 bases sitting between them. The CDR3, as DNA: TGTGCCAGCAGCTCCCGGGGGGAGGGGAATGAAAAACTGTTTTTT. This gives the protein CASSSRGEGNEKLFF. The full variable domain, its missing parts supplied by reference TRBV7-9 and TRBJ1-4, is DTGVSQNPRHKITKRGQNVTFRCDPISEHNRLYWYRQTLGQGPEFLTYFQNEAQLEKSRLLSDRFSAERPKGSFSTLEIQRTEQGDSAMYLCASSSRGEGNEKLFFGSGTQLSVL.

V and J are TRBV25-1 and TRBJ2-1; perhaps D is TRBD1 or TRBD2 (5 bases each). The CDR3 length is 14 residues. Germline lookup yields CDR1 MGHDK and CDR2 SYGVNS. V lost 5 bases to trimming and J lost 6 bases, with 14 bases between them. CDR3 nucleotides: TGTGCCAGCAGTAAATCGGGACCCCGCAATGAGCAGTTCTTC. Translating it yields CASSKSGPRNEQFF.

The rearrangement links TRBV24-1 to TRBJ2-3; 9 bases are shared with TRBD1. CDR1 and CDR2 from the germline V gene are KGHDR and SFDVKD. The CDR3 length is 14 residues. J lost 2 bases, V lost 9 bases, and 5 bases had no gene match. CDR3 sequence (DNA): TGTGCCACCGGCGGACAGGGGCCCACAGATACGCAGTATTTT. Residues: CATGGQGPTDTQYF.

J is TRBJ2-5 and V is TRBV5-4; 10 bases fit TRBD2. V gave up 4 bases and J gave up 5 bases; unmatched junction bases: 5. The CDR3 has 14 amino acids. Germline values: CDR1 SGHNT, CDR2 YYREEE (reference sequence). Here the CDR3 DNA reads TGTGCCAGCAGCGATAGCGGGGGGTGGGAGACCCAGTACTTC. Its protein is CASSDSGGWETQYF.

This rearrangement joins TRBV19 to TRBJ1-4; D might be TRBD1 (6 bases). Germline V lookup: CDR1 LNHDA, CDR2 SQIVND (reference sequence). The CDR3 consists of 14 residues. V was trimmed by 5 bases and J by 8 bases, leaving 15 bases between them. CDR3: CASSAGQSREKLFF. The CDR3 nucleotides read TGTGCCAGTAGTGCCGGACAGTCCCGGGAAAAACTGTTTTTT.

This chain uses TRBV7-2 with TRBJ2-7, with D possibly TRBD2 on 6 matching bases. This CDR3 has 15 residues. Trimming removed 6 bases from V and 3 bases from J, with 18 bases in between. Germline V gene lookup returns CDR1 SGHTA and CDR2 FQGNSA. CDR3 sequence: CASSPGGEPLYEQYF. The CDR3 DNA is TGTGCCAGCAGTCCCGGAGGGGAACCTCTCTACGAGCAGTACTTC.

The genes are TRBV6-6 and TRBJ1-4; D is unclear. This CDR3 region has 16 residues. V was pared by 0 bases and J by 7 bases, with 15 bases between. The germline V gene has CDR1 MNHNY and CDR2 SVGAGI (reference sequence). For the CDR3, the DNA is TGTGCCAGCAGTTACTCTGCCGGGTCGGTAGGTGAAAAACTGTTTTTT. Amino acids: CASSYSAGSVGEKLFF.

The chain couples TRBV29-1 to TRBJ2-5; TRBD1 matches 8 bases. The junction had 13 bases not matched to a gene; V was cut back by 8 bases and J by 5 bases. Germline assignment: CDR1 SQVTM and CDR2 ANQGSEA. The CDR3 length is 14 residues. This CDR3 reads CSSQGRQGSETQYF. DNA for the CDR3: TGCAGCTCCCAGGGCAGACAGGGGTCGGAGACCCAGTACTTC.

The chain combines TRBV28 with TRBJ2-1, with 10 bases that match TRBD1. This CDR3 region has 14 residues. Germline V lookup: CDR1 MDHEN, CDR2 SYDVKM. V lost 6 bases to trimming and J lost 6 bases; unmatched junction nucleotides: 5. The CDR3, as DNA: TGTGCCAGCAGCGGGACAGGGGACGGCAATGAGCAGTTCTTC. This translates into CASSGTGDGNEQFF.

The chain is built from TRBV5-1 and TRBJ1-2, with unresolved D. Germline V gives CDR1 SGHRS, CDR2 YFSETQ. V was pared by 0 bases and J by 4 bases, with 7 bases between. The CDR3 has 13 amino acids. The CDR3 reads CASSLGSSYGYTF. For the CDR3, the DNA is TGCGCCAGCAGCTTGGGATCTTCCTATGGCTACACCTTC.

V is TRBV4-2 and J is TRBJ2-1, with 8 positions matching TRBD2. V was clipped by 0 bases and J by 10 bases; unmatched bases: 14. This CDR3 is built from 17 residues. The germline V gene encodes CDR1 LGHNA and CDR2 YNFKEQ. CDR3 sequence reads: CASSQEGTGGSYGEQFF. The CDR3 coding sequence is TGTGCCAGCAGCCAAGAGGGCACGGGGGGGTCTTACGGGGAGCAGTTCTTC.

This rearrangement joins TRBV19 to TRBJ2-7; TRBD1 matches at 7 bases. The germline V gene has CDR1 LNHDA and CDR2 SQIVND (reference sequence). After removal of 5 bases from V and 6 bases from J, the junction contained 7 bases not matched to a gene. CDR3 length: 13 amino acids. CDR3 amino acids: CASSRGGPGEQYF. In DNA form, the CDR3 reads TGTGCCAGTAGTCGAGGGGGCCCAGGCGAGCAGTACTTC.

This clone was found once. This sequence joins TRBV4-2 and TRBJ1-2, with a tentative D call TRBD1 (5 bases). The germline V gene encodes CDR1 LGHNA and CDR2 YNFKEQ. This CDR3 comprises 15 residues. Trimming left V 1 base short and J 2 bases short, with 11 bases between. CDR3 nucleotide sequence: TGTGCCAGCAGCCAAGTGGGGACCGCGAACTATGGCTACACCTTC. This encodes CASSQVGTANYGYTF.

This chain links TRBV4-2 with TRBJ1-2; 8 positions agree with TRBD1. Unmatched junction bases numbered 12, after V lost 8 bases and J lost 1 base. CDR1 and CDR2 from the germline V gene are LGHNA and YNFKEQ. This CDR3 is built from 16 residues. The CDR3 spells CASLASQGALNYGYTF. CDR3 in DNA: TGTGCCAGCCTCGCGAGTCAGGGGGCTCTTAACTATGGCTACACCTTC.

The chain couples TRBV6-5 to TRBJ2-7; TRBD2 aligns across 11 bases. The CDR3 contains 15 residues. The V gene's germline CDR1 is MNHEY and CDR2 SVGAGI. V was clipped by 6 bases and J by 2 bases; unmatched bases: 6. The CDR3 sequence: CASSVTSGVTYEQYF. The CDR3 DNA is TGTGCCAGCAGCGTGACTAGCGGGGTTACCTACGAGCAGTACTTC.

This chain links TRBV18 with TRBJ2-1, with D unresolved. The CDR3 loop spans 13 amino acids. CDR1 is KGHSH, CDR2 LQKENI, per germline. V was pared by 3 bases and J by 6 bases, with 9 bases between. CDR3 protein: CASSPNTGNEQFF. The CDR3 DNA reads TGTGCCAGCTCACCTAACACGGGCAATGAGCAGTTCTTC.

This clone occurred once. The CDR3 DNA is TGTGCCAGCAGCCGGGAGGCGAGCGACCTGAAGGGCTCCAATGAGCAGTTCTTC. Its translation is CASSREASDLKGSNEQFF. The chain links TRBV5-6 to TRBJ2-1; 7 positions match TRBD2. Germline assignment: CDR1 SGHDT and CDR2 YYEEEE. This CDR3 is built from 18 residues. V lost 4 bases and J lost 6; bases outside the gene matches: 19. Full variable domain (remainder filled in from reference TRBV5-6 and TRBJ2-1): DAGVTQSPTHLIKTRGQQVTLRCSPKSGHDTVSWYQQALGQGPQFIFQYYEEEERQRGNFPDRFSGHQFPNYSSELNVNALLLGDSALYLCASSREASDLKGSNEQFFGPGTRLTVL.

The V call is TRBV7-2, the J call TRBJ1-1; 7 nucleotides agree with TRBD1. Per germline, CDR1 SGHTA and CDR2 FQGNSA. This CDR3 comprises 13 residues. The V segment lost 5 bases and the J segment 1 base; nucleotides outside the gene matches: 1. The CDR3 DNA reads as TGTGCCAGCAGCGGACAGGAGAACACTGAAGCTTTCTTT. This codes for CASSGQENTEAFF. The entire variable domain, with the rest obtained from reference TRBV7-2 and TRBJ1-1, is as follows: GAGVSQSPSNKVTEKGKDVELRCDPISGHTALYWYRQSLGQGLEFLIYFQGNSAPDKSGLPSDRFSAERTGGSVSTLTIQRTQQEDSAVYLCASSGQENTEAFFGQGTRLTVV.

The chain uses TRBV21-1 and TRBJ2-7. TRBV21-1 is recorded as a pseudogene. CDR3 length: 11 residues. CDR3 bases: TGTGCCAGCAGCGCTTTGTACGAGCAGTACTTC. This codes for CASSALYEQYF.